Following are 27 T cell receptor beta chains from one sample sequenced in a study of shared clonotypes between healthy human individuals. The assay was immunoSEQ multiplex PCR, and TCRdb's table has in-frame clones only and misses some. This sample has about 1.1 million clones, with roughly 77% found just once. Sequenced material: memory CD4+ T cells from PBMCs. Subset denoted: CD45RA-negative fraction. All receptors come from a man aged 18 to 35 in good health. Some clones in this sample may be carry-over from other donors' samples.

The count of this clone is one. The V gene is TRBV29-1, the J gene TRBJ2-1; TRBD1 matches at 8 bases. Per the germline V gene, CDR1 is SQVTM and CDR2 is ANQGSEA. The CDR3 length is 15 residues. V dropped 4 bases and J dropped 8; count of bases not matched to a gene: 13. CDR3 amino acids: CSVAGQGVVGDEQFF. Written as DNA, the CDR3 is TGCAGCGTTGCCGGACAGGGAGTCGTGGGGGATGAGCAGTTCTTC.

The genes are TRBV5-1 and TRBJ2-3; D is uncertain. The CDR3 has 15 residues. Trimming removed 3 bases from V and 0 bases from J, with 11 bases in between. CDR1 SGHRS and CDR2 YFSETQ come from the germline V gene. The CDR3 coding sequence is TGCGCCAGCAGCTCTGGGGTTTCTAGCACAGATACGCAGTATTTT. This encodes CASSSGVSSTDTQYF.

J is TRBJ1-1 and V is TRBV7-3; D might be TRBD1 (6 bases). Germline lookup yields CDR1 SGHTA and CDR2 FQGTGA. CDR3 length: 13 residues. V shed 1 base and J shed 4 bases, with 7 bases lying between them. The CDR3 DNA reads TGTGCCAGCAGCTTAAACAGGGCCACTGAAGCTTTCTTT. It is translated as CASSLNRATEAFF.

The chain recombines TRBV28 with TRBJ2-3, with 7 nucleotides matching TRBD2. J lost 2 bases, V lost 4 bases, and 6 bases had no gene match. The germline V gene has CDR1 MDHEN and CDR2 SYDVKM. The CDR3 spans 15 residues. The CDR3 is CASSSRKRDTDTQYF. CDR3 DNA sequence: TGTGCCAGCAGTTCAAGAAAGCGGGACACAGATACGCAGTATTTT.

CDR3 residues: CASSLTPGLGEQFF. CDR3 nucleotides: TGCGCCAGCAGCTTGACCCCGGGCTTGGGTGAGCAGTTCTTC. This chain uses TRBV5-1 with TRBJ2-1; unclear D gene. The CDR3 totals 14 residues. The ends were cut back, 1 base at V and 9 bases at J, with 14 bases in the middle. Looked up from germline, CDR1 is SGHRS and CDR2 is YFSETQ.

The CDR3 coding sequence is TGTGCCAGCAGTCCCAGACTAGCGGGAGGTGGGGCAGATACGCAGTATTTT. This codes for CASSPRLAGGGADTQYF. This chain joins TRBV28 and TRBJ2-3, with 13 bases fitting TRBD2. V lost 5 bases, J lost 4 bases, and 9 bases stayed unmatched. Germline lookup yields CDR1 MDHEN and CDR2 SYDVKM. There are 17 residues in the CDR3.

The chain couples TRBV5-3 to TRBJ2-5; possibly TRBD2 for D (6 bases). TRBV5-3 carries the ORF label, with uncertain function. CDR3 length equals 14 residues. Trimming left V 4 bases short and J 7 bases short, with 17 bases between. Here the CDR3 reads CARSPRPLGGTQYF. The CDR3 region has the DNA TGTGCCAGAAGCCCCCGTCCCCTGGGAGGGACCCAGTACTTC.

The V and J genes are TRBV5-6 and TRBJ2-6; D is ambiguous. Germline CDR1 is SGHDT and CDR2 is YYEEEE. The CDR3 totals 16 residues. Trimming pared 1 base from V and 2 bases from J, leaving 10 bases between. CDR3 amino acids: CASSLYMAAGANVLTF. Written as DNA, the CDR3 is TGTGCCAGCAGCTTGTATATGGCCGCTGGGGCCAACGTCCTGACTTTC. Full variable domain (rest looked up from reference TRBV5-6 and TRBJ2-6): DAGVTQSPTHLIKTRGQQVTLRCSPKSGHDTVSWYQQALGQGPQFIFQYYEEEERQRGNFPDRFSGHQFPNYSSELNVNALLLGDSALYLCASSLYMAAGANVLTFGAGSRLTVL.

This sequence joins TRBV2 and TRBJ2-6; 7 nucleotides match TRBD1. Germline V gives CDR1 SNHLY, CDR2 FYNNEI. Unmatched junction bases numbered 5, after V lost 7 bases and J lost 2 bases. This CDR3 has 15 residues. The CDR3 spells CASTVGTAGANVLTF. Written as DNA, the CDR3 is TGTGCCAGCACCGTAGGGACAGCTGGGGCCAACGTCCTGACTTTC.

The rearrangement joins TRBV28 to TRBJ2-1, with 11 bases lining up with TRBD2. The V and J ends lost 5 bases and 6 bases, in that order; junction bases with no gene match: 12. The germline CDR1 and CDR2 sequences are MDHEN and SYDVKM. The CDR3 runs 17 residues. The DNA of the CDR3 is TGTGCCAGCAGTGGGCGTAGCGGGAGGGCCCCAACCAATGAGCAGTTCTTC. It yields the protein CASSGRSGRAPTNEQFF.

This clone has a single count. This chain uses TRBV19 with TRBJ2-1; D is perhaps TRBD1 (5 bases). The germline V gene encodes CDR1 LNHDA and CDR2 SQIVND (reference sequence). The length of the CDR3 is 13 residues. V was shortened by 4 bases and J by 6 bases, with 10 bases between the two germline ends. DNA for the CDR3: TGTGCCAGTAGTACACCTAGGGGCAATGAGCAGTTCTTC. Translation gives CASSTPRGNEQFF.

The gene calls are TRBV5-4 and TRBJ1-3; D may be TRBD1 (5 bases). Per germline, CDR1 SGHNT and CDR2 YYREEE (reference sequence). Trimming cost V 4 bases and J 3 bases, with 11 bases left between them. This CDR3 comprises 14 residues. The CDR3 loop reads CASSPGGVGNTIYF. Here the CDR3 DNA reads TGTGCCAGCAGCCCCGGAGGGGTTGGAAACACCATATATTTT.

This clone was observed a few times. This rearrangement joins TRBV28 to TRBJ2-1; 7 bases are shared with TRBD2. The germline gives CDR1 MDHEN, CDR2 SYDVKM. V dropped 4 bases and J dropped 9; count of bases not matched to a gene: 15. This CDR3 contains 16 residues. CDR3 in amino acids: CASSSLGLGGSGEQFF. The CDR3 bases are TGTGCCAGCAGTTCACTCGGACTAGGAGGGTCCGGTGAGCAGTTCTTC. The complete variable domain, with remaining parts taken from reference TRBV28 and TRBJ2-1, reads DVKVTQSSRYLVKRTGEKVFLECVQDMDHENMFWYRQDPGLGLRLIYFSYDVKMKEKGDIPEGYSVSREKKERFSLILESASTNQTSMYLCASSSLGLGGSGEQFFGPGTRLTVL.

The chain uses TRBV11-2 and TRBJ2-1, with TRBD2 identical over 9 bases. The CDR3 length is 12 residues. J lost 4 bases, V lost 11 bases, and 3 bases had no gene match. Germline CDR1 SGHAT, CDR2 FQNNGV. The CDR3 sequence: CAGSGRYNEQFF. The DNA for the CDR3 is TGTGCCGGGAGCGGGAGGTACAATGAGCAGTTCTTC.

This chain uses TRBV27 with TRBJ2-1; possible D gene TRBD1, 6 bases. V dropped 2 bases and J dropped 6 bases, with 11 bases sitting between them. Germline CDR1 MNHEY, CDR2 SMNVEV (reference sequence). The CDR3 is 14 amino acids. Here the CDR3 reads CASSLRRGPNEQFF. DNA of the CDR3: TGTGCCAGCAGTTTACGCAGGGGACCCAATGAGCAGTTCTTC.

This clone was seen once. The chain links TRBV2 to TRBJ2-3, with TRBD2 matching 9 bases. This CDR3 region has 15 residues. V shed 4 bases and J 6 bases; nucleotides not matched to a gene: 8. Germline loops: CDR1 SNHLY, CDR2 FYNNEI. The CDR3 protein is CASSVGAGGGDTQYF. In DNA form, the CDR3 reads TGTGCCAGCAGTGTTGGAGCGGGAGGCGGGGATACGCAGTATTTT.

The chain is built from TRBV7-9 and TRBJ2-7, with no clear D. CDR1 and CDR2 from the germline V gene are SEHNR and FQNEAQ (reference sequence). The CDR3 loop spans 14 amino acids. V lost 5 bases and J 3 bases, leaving 14 bases between the germline ends. The CDR3 loop is CASSPPGGVYEQYF. CDR3 nucleotides: TGTGCCAGCAGCCCCCCCGGTGGAGTCTACGAGCAGTACTTC.

This clone is a singleton in its sample. The CDR3 DNA is TGCAGCGTTGGCTTGGCAGGGGGAACGGTGGGAAAACTGTTTTTT. Translation gives CSVGLAGGTVGKLFF. This rearrangement joins TRBV29-1 to TRBJ1-4, with 7 bases aligning to TRBD1. Germline lookup yields CDR1 SQVTM and CDR2 ANQGSEA. The V and J ends lost 4 bases and 10 bases, in that order; junction bases with no gene match: 15. This CDR3 spans 15 amino acids.

Regarding this clone: The sample contains more than one DNA sequence encoding this CDR3. The genes are TRBV4-1 and TRBJ2-3; D is undetermined. The CDR3 covers 13 residues. Germline assignment: CDR1 MGHRA and CDR2 YSYEKL. V gave up 0 bases and J gave up 5 bases, with 6 bases separating them. CDR3 DNA sequence: TGCGCCAGCAGCCAAGATTGGAGAGATACGCAGTATTTT. Protein sequence: CASSQDWRDTQYF.

This clone was counted a single time. This chain uses TRBV5-1 with TRBJ2-7; 7 nucleotides line up with TRBD1. There are 14 residues in the CDR3. The V gene's germline CDR1 is SGHRS and CDR2 YFSETQ. After removal of 4 bases from V and 4 bases from J, the junction contained 8 bases not matched to a gene. DNA of the CDR3: TGCGCCAGCAGCCTGTGGGACAGCGCATACGAGCAGTACTTC. As protein: CASSLWDSAYEQYF.

CDR3 loop: CASSVYALPSNEQFF. The CDR3 region has the DNA TGCGCCAGCAGCGTTTACGCGCTTCCCTCCAATGAGCAGTTCTTC. J is TRBJ2-1 and V is TRBV5-1; D is unclear. The CDR3 contains 15 residues. Germline CDR1 SGHRS, CDR2 YFSETQ. The V gene lost 4 bases and the J gene lost 6 bases, with 17 bases spanning the gap.

The chain carries TRBV5-1 and TRBJ1-5; D perhaps matches TRBD1 (5 bases). CDR3 length: 13 amino acids. V was cut by 0 bases and J by 8 bases, with 9 bases left in between. The germline CDR1 and CDR2 sequences are SGHRS and YFSETQ. Written as DNA, the CDR3 is TGCGCCAGCAGCTTGGCAGGGTCGGAGCCCCAGCATTTT. This translates into CASSLAGSEPQHF. The whole variable domain, remainder taken from reference TRBV5-1 and TRBJ1-5, is KAGVTQTPRYLIKTRGQQVTLSCSPISGHRSVSWYQQTPGQGLQFLFEYFSETQRNKGNFPGRFSGRQFSNSRSEMNVSTLELGDSALYLCASSLAGSEPQHFGDGTRLSIL.

J is TRBJ2-7 and V is TRBV15; TRBD1 matches at 7 bases. The V and J ends lost 4 bases and 0 bases, in that order; junction bases with no gene match: 9. Germline loops: CDR1 LNHNV, CDR2 YYDKDF (reference sequence). CDR3 length equals 16 residues. DNA for the CDR3: TGTGCCACCAGCAAAGTATCGGGACAGCTCTCCTACGAGCAGTACTTC. This encodes CATSKVSGQLSYEQYF.

The V gene is TRBV25-1, the J gene TRBJ1-1; no reliable D call. CDR3 length: 16 residues. The germline V gene has CDR1 MGHDK and CDR2 SYGVNS. V lost 1 base to trimming and J lost 0 bases, with 12 bases between them. The DNA of the CDR3 is TGTGCCAGCAGTGAATTTGACGGCCAAATGAACACTGAAGCTTTCTTT. Translation: CASSEFDGQMNTEAFF.

Details on this clone: The same CDR3 is also encoded by other DNA sequences in this sample. V is TRBV5-1 and J is TRBJ1-2; 8 nucleotides line up with TRBD1. The CDR3 loop spans 15 amino acids. CDR1 SGHRS and CDR2 YFSETQ come from the germline V gene. Germline trimming cut 0 bases from V and 4 bases from J; bases unmatched to any gene: 5. This CDR3 reads CASSLEAGGGYGYTF. CDR3 in DNA: TGCGCCAGCAGCTTGGAGGCAGGGGGCGGCTATGGCTACACCTTC.

This sequence joins TRBV7-8 and TRBJ2-7; 8 bases map to TRBD2. The J segment lost 1 base and the V segment lost 1 base, leaving 9 bases of the junction unmatched. CDR3 length equals 17 residues. Germline CDR1 is SGHVS and CDR2 is FQNEAQ. The CDR3 sequence is CASSLDGAGDMSYEQYF. DNA of the CDR3: TGTGCCAGCAGCTTAGATGGAGCGGGAGATATGTCCTACGAGCAGTACTTC.

In regard to this clone: The identical CDR3 is also encoded by other nucleotide sequences in the sample. The V gene is TRBV18, the J gene TRBJ2-7; 7 bases align to TRBD2. The germline V gene has CDR1 KGHSH and CDR2 LQKENI. The ends lost 3 bases at V and 3 bases at J; junction bases unmatched: 2. The CDR3 totals 13 residues. In DNA, the CDR3 is TGTGCCAGCTCACCTCGGGACTACTACGAGCAGTACTTC. Residues: CASSPRDYYEQYF.